This record concerns one T cell receptor beta chain sequence. Antigen unknown. Trimming removed 5 bases from V and 9 bases from J, with 14 bases in between. This CDR3 spans 13 amino acids. Germline V gene data show CDR1 as MNHEY and CDR2 as SMNVEV (reference sequence). A multiplex PCR was run with 60 Vbeta primers and 13 Jbeta primers. Only in-frame clones appear in the TCRdb table, and some are missing; sequencing was by immunoSEQ multiplex PCR. The sample holds some 63,000 clones, 75% to 90% seen once. The data belong to a study of cytomegalovirus exposure and HLA in healthy donors. The study's findings and limits: Reportedly, HLA-A and HLA-B alleles of most subjects were accurately predicted from TCR beta. Clonal expansion was found to be greater in HLA-associated TCR beta chains than in equally common others in a later analysis. Under in vitro conditions, a few CMV-associated chains were confirmed as specific for CMV antigens. Later on, a genetic analysis was performed. It linked a missense variant in DCLRE1C with V- and J-gene trimming of TCR beta.

This TCR derives from a woman between 40 and 55 years old in good health and CMV-seronegative. The sequenced sample was PBMCs. The chain carries TRBV27 and TRBJ1-5, with a possible D match to TRBD1 (6 bases). CDR3 coding DNA: TGTGCCAGCAGTACAGGGCCTGCGGGGCCCCAGCATTTT. It specifies CASSTGPAGPQHF.